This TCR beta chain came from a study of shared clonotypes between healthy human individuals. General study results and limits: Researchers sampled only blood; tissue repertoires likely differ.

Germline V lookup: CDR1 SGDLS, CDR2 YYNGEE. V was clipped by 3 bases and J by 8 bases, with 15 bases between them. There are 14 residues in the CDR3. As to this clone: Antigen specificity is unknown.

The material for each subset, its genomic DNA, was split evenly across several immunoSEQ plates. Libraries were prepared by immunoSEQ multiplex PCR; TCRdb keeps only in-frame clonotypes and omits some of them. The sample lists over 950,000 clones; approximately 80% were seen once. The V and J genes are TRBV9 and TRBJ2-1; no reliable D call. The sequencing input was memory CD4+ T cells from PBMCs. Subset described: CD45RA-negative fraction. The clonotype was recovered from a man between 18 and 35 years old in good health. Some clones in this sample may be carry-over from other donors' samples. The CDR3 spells CASSARPRVDEQFF. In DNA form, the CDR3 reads TGTGCCAGCAGCGCACGTCCTAGGGTCGATGAGCAGTTCTTC.